What follows are 10 T cell receptor beta chains derived from one specimen sequenced in a study of long-term antiretroviral therapy in people with HIV. Survey-level immunoSEQ v3.0 assays were run. Generated by immunoSEQ multiplex PCR, the TCRdb table keeps only in-frame clones and is missing some. Among about 26,000 clones listed, 85% to 90% were seen once. The material sequenced was unsorted PBMCs, taken approximately 4.8 years after starting antiretroviral therapy. These receptors originate from a man aged 35 to 55 with HIV.

The chain couples TRBV16 to TRBJ2-7, with no clear D. The CDR3 runs to 12 residues. Trimming took 2 bases from V and 2 from J, leaving 4 bases between them. The germline gives CDR1 KGHSY, CDR2 FQNENV. In DNA, the CDR3 is TGTGCCAGCAGCCAAGGGGCCTACGAGCAGTACTTC. This sequence encodes CASSQGAYEQYF. The complete variable domain, with remaining parts taken from reference TRBV16 and TRBJ2-7, reads GEEVAQTPKHLVRGEGQKAKLYCAPIKGHSYVFWYQQVLKNEFKFLISFQNENVFDETGMPKERFSAKCLPNSPCSLEIQATKLEDSAVYFCASSQGAYEQYFGPGTRLTVT.

This chain uses TRBV11-3 with TRBJ2-5, with D possibly being TRBD2 (5 bases). Trimming stripped 5 bases from V and 3 bases from J, with 10 bases between. CDR1 is SGHNT and CDR2 is YENEEA in the germline V gene. This CDR3 region has 13 residues. In DNA, the CDR3 is TGTGCCAGCAGCCTGGTGAGGGAAGAGACCCAGTACTTC. Encoded protein: CASSLVREETQYF.

The V call is TRBV5-6, the J call TRBJ2-3; 8 positions match TRBD1. Germline CDR1 is SGHDT and CDR2 is YYEEEE. J gave up 8 bases and V 0 bases, and 8 bases lay outside the gene matches. The CDR3 length is 15 residues. CDR3 nucleotide sequence: TGTGCCAGCAGCTTGGACAGGGGGGCAAGGGGTACGCAGTATTTT. This encodes CASSLDRGARGTQYF.

The rearrangement uses TRBV27 and TRBJ2-7, with a possible D match to TRBD1 (5 bases). CDR1 MNHEY and CDR2 SMNVEV come from the germline V gene (reference sequence). The CDR3 consists of 14 residues. Deletions cut 0 bases from V and 3 bases from J, with 9 bases between. CDR3 in amino acids: CASSLSGRNYEQYF. The CDR3 DNA follows: TGTGCCAGCAGTTTATCGGGGCGGAACTACGAGCAGTACTTC.

This chain connects TRBV30 to TRBJ2-7; D may be TRBD1 (5 bases). This CDR3 has 13 amino acids. CDR1 is GTSNPN and CDR2 is SVGIG in the germline V gene (reference sequence). V was cut by 2 bases and J by 5 bases, with 13 bases left in between. The CDR3 protein is CAWSTDIPNEQYF. CDR3 in DNA: TGTGCCTGGAGTACGGACATCCCCAACGAGCAGTACTTC.

The V and J genes are TRBV5-1 and TRBJ1-4; D unclear. CDR3 size: 14 residues. V shed 0 bases and J shed 5 bases, with 8 bases lying between them. The germline CDR1 and CDR2 sequences are SGHRS and YFSETQ. CDR3 sequence reads: CASSLDGVNEKLFF. DNA for the CDR3: TGCGCCAGCAGCTTGGACGGGGTGAATGAAAAACTGTTTTTT. Full variable domain (missing parts from reference TRBV5-1 and TRBJ1-4): KAGVTQTPRYLIKTRGQQVTLSCSPISGHRSVSWYQQTPGQGLQFLFEYFSETQRNKGNFPGRFSGRQFSNSRSEMNVSTLELGDSALYLCASSLDGVNEKLFFGSGTQLSVL.

This sequence joins TRBV5-4 and TRBJ2-6; D remains ambiguous. The CDR3 has 17 amino acids. V was shortened by 2 bases and J by 1 base, with 13 bases between the two germline ends. Looked up from germline, CDR1 is SGHNT and CDR2 is YYREEE (reference sequence). This CDR3 reads CASSFLKQNSGANVLTF. The CDR3 nucleotides are TGTGCCAGCAGCTTTTTGAAACAGAATTCTGGGGCCAACGTCCTGACTTTC.

This sequence joins TRBV5-1 and TRBJ1-1; TRBD1 agrees at 7 bases. Trimming at V came to 7 bases and at J to 8 bases, leaving 8 bases not matched to a gene. CDR1 is SGHRS and CDR2 is YFSETQ in the germline V gene. This CDR3 has 12 amino acids. The CDR3 DNA reads TGCGCCAGCGGCGGAGGGGGACAGGAAGCTTTCTTT. As protein: CASGGGGQEAFF.

The chain has TRBV2 and TRBJ2-2; 13 bases line up with TRBD2. V gave up 6 bases and J gave up 3 bases; unmatched junction bases: 7. Germline V gene data show CDR1 as SNHLY and CDR2 as FYNNEI. The CDR3 consists of 17 residues. This chain's CDR3 is CASRWTSGSRDTGELFF. The CDR3 DNA follows: TGTGCCAGCAGGTGGACTAGCGGGAGTAGGGACACCGGGGAGCTGTTTTTT. Drawing the rest from reference TRBV2 and TRBJ2-2, the complete variable domain is EPEVTQTPSHQVTQMGQEVILRCVPISNHLYFYWYRQILGQKVEFLVSFYNNEISEKSEIFDDQFSVERPDGSNFTLKIRSTKLEDSAMYFCASRWTSGSRDTGELFFGEGSRLTVL.

The chain employs TRBV10-1 and TRBJ2-1, with TRBD2 matching 8 bases. With 7 bases clipped from V and 7 bases from J, the junction kept 15 bases outside the gene matches. Germline V gene sequence: CDR1 WNHNN, CDR2 SYGVQD (reference sequence). The CDR3 is 16 residues long. CDR3 nucleotide sequence: TGCGCCAGCATCCCCACCGGGACTAGTAACGGTAATGAGCAGTTCTTC. It specifies CASIPTGTSNGNEQFF.